The following is a T cell receptor (beta chain) sequence with its context. The sample is drawn from a study of OX40 agonist ivuxolimab in advanced cancers. Study-level background: The dose-escalation cohort had hepatocellular carcinoma, melanoma, renal cell or head and neck cancer. Males comprised over 80% of the group, whose mean age was about 61 years (range about 20 to 79). Three partial responders included one hepatocellular carcinoma patient and two cutaneous melanoma patients.

Germline values: CDR1 SGDLS, CDR2 YYNGEE. The CDR3 totals 16 residues. Trimming took 3 bases from V and 4 from J, leaving 19 bases between them. Clones were read by immunoSEQ multiplex PCR, and TCRdb kept only the in-frame ones, dropping some. The sample holds 55,000 to 85,000 clones, around 86% seen once. The source of this sequence is an adult with an advanced solid tumor such as melanoma, head and neck, liver or kidney cancer. V and J are TRBV9 and TRBJ2-5; the D gene could be TRBD1 or TRBD2 (6 bases each). The material sequenced was CD4+ or CD8+ T cells sorted from blood, taken in a trial of the OX40 agonist ivuxolimab. The CDR3 loop is CASSDSPTGRGETQYF. The CDR3 bases are TGTGCCAGCAGCGACTCCCCCACAGGGCGGGGAGAGACCCAGTACTTC.